This TCR beta chain derives from a study of vaccination effects on CD4 cells after COVID-19. Study observations and caveats: Researchers reported few convalescent patients and no early post-infection timepoints in the study.

TCRdb keeps only in-frame clones here, not all; method: immunoSEQ multiplex PCR. The sample lists about 46,000 clones, roughly 72% occurring once. The V and J ends lost 5 bases and 6 bases respectively, with 18 bases between them. Germline loops: CDR1 SGHNT, CDR2 YYREEE (reference sequence). The CDR3 is 14 residues long. As regards this clone: Antigen: not known.

CD4+ T cell isolation took place after 10 days of culture. Between March and December 2020, the person had a SARS-CoV-2 infection that PCR confirmed. Cultures had half their medium replaced with IL-2 medium on days 3 and 7. This sequence joins TRBV5-4 and TRBJ2-7, with D perhaps TRBD2 (7 bases). This receptor was identified in a human donor who had a prior SARS-CoV-2 infection. The sequencing here drew on CD4+ T cells from PBMCs cultured without peptide, taken before COVID-19 vaccination. The CDR3 DNA is TGTGCCAGCAGATCTGGGAGGGGGACCGGCGAGCAGTACTTC. This translates into CASRSGRGTGEQYF.